This T cell receptor (beta chain) is from a study of T cell responses to AZD1222 COVID-19 vaccine. Whole-study results and caveats: The repertoires were collected only after the peak T cell response. A rise in Spike-specific TCR breadth and depth followed two AZD1222 doses. Possibly, clonal diversity was underestimated; donors were largely white British and included more females.

The count of this clone is one. What it recognizes is unknown. TCRdb's table, derived via immunoSEQ multiplex PCR, lists solely in-frame clones and lacks some. Of 130,000 or so clones listed, approximately 90% are singletons. The germline CDR1 and CDR2 sequences are PRHDT and FYEKMQ (reference sequence). V was shortened by 7 bases and J by 3 bases, with 6 bases between the two germline ends. The CDR3 has 11 residues. This specimen was peripheral blood, taken 28 days after the second AZD1222 dose. The gene calls are TRBV13 and TRBJ1-1; unclear D gene. The origin of this receptor is an adult who received the AZD1222 COVID-19 vaccine. CDR3: CASTHHTEAFF. As DNA, the CDR3 is TGTGCCAGCACCCACCACACTGAAGCTTTCTTT. Together with reference TRBV13 and TRBJ1-1, the CDR3 gives the full variable domain: AAGVIQSPRHLIKEKRETATLKCYPIPRHDTVYWYQQGPGQDPQFLISFYEKMQSDKGSIPDRFSAQQFSDYHSELNMSSLELGDSALYFCASTHHTEAFFGQGTRLTVV.